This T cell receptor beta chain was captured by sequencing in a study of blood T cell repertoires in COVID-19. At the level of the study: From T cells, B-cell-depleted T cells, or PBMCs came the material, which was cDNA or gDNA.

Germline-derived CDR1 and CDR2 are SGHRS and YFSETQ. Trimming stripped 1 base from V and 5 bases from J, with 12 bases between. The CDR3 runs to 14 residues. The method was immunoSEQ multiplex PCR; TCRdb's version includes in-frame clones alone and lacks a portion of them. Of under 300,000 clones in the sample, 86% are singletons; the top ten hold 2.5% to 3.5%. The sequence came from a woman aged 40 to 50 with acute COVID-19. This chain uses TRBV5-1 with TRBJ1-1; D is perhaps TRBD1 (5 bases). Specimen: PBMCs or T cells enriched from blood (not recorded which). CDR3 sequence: CASSLTGRSTEAFF. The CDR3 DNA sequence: TGCGCCAGCAGCTTGACAGGCCGGTCGACTGAAGCTTTCTTT.